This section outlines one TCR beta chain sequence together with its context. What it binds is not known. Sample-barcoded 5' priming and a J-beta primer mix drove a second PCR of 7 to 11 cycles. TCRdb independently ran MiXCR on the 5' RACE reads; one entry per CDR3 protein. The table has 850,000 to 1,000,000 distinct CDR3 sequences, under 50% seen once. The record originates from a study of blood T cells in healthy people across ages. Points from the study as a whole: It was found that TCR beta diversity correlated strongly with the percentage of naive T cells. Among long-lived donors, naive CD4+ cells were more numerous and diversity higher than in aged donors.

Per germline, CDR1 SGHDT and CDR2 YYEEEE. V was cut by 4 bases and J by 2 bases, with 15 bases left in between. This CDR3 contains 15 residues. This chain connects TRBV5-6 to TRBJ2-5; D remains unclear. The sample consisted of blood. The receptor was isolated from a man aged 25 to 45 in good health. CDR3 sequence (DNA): TGTGCCAGCAGCCCCGAACGACTTTTACAAGAGACCCAGTACTTC. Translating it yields CASSPERLLQETQYF.